This T cell receptor (beta chain) was documented in a study of OX40 agonist ivuxolimab in advanced cancers. In the study overall: Every 2 weeks, ivuxolimab was infused into the patients intravenously at between 0.01 and 10 mg/kg. Among those enrolled, mean age was about 58 years (range about 20 to 79) and 75% to 85% were male.

The table came from immunoSEQ multiplex PCR; TCRdb's copy has only in-frame clones and leaves some out. Here the sample spans fewer than 90,000 clones, around nine tenths being singletons. Trimming removed 5 bases from V and 6 bases from J, with 6 bases in between. In germline, CDR1 is MNHEY, CDR2 SVGAGI. CDR3 length equals 11 residues. This chain joins TRBV6-5 and TRBJ2-3; D gene uncertain. This sequence was found in an adult with an advanced solid tumor such as melanoma, head and neck, liver or kidney cancer. The source was CD4+ or CD8+ T cells sorted from blood, collected in a trial of the OX40 agonist ivuxolimab. The CDR3 DNA follows: TGTGCCAGCAGTCTGGGGGATACGCAGTATTTT. Protein product: CASSLGDTQYF.